The rows below give T cell receptor beta chains drawn from one sample of a study of CD8+ T cells in alopecia areata. Profiled with immunoSEQ multiplex PCR; TCRdb holds only in-frame clones, not every one. The table shows over 150,000 clones, with roughly 62% occurring only once. The starting material was CD8+ T cells sorted from blood, obtained at week 24, from a patient treated with tofacitinib. The receptors here all came from a human donor with alopecia areata. The CDR3 runs from the conserved cysteine through the conserved F or W. Each record gives: D gene, clone size, V gene, J gene, CDR3 protein, CDR3 DNA. The D gene is left open where the match is weak. Clone sizes are given selectively: once, few, many, or a class where the clone is expanded.

d_gene: -; abundance: -; v_gene: TRBV6-6; j_gene: TRBJ1-1; CDR3aa: CASSYGGEAFF; CDR3nt: TGTGCCAGCAGTTACGGTGGTGAAGCTTTCTTT
d_gene: -; abundance: -; v_gene: TRBV10-3; j_gene: TRBJ2-2; CDR3aa: CAIRPDGGELFF; CDR3nt: TGTGCCATCAGACCTGATGGCGGGGAGCTGTTTTTT
d_gene: TRBD2; abundance: once; v_gene: TRBV13; j_gene: TRBJ2-5; CDR3aa: CATSGGAGQKETQYF; CDR3nt: TGTGCGACTAGCGGGGGGGCCGGACAGAAAGAGACCCAGTACTTC
d_gene: -; abundance: -; v_gene: TRBV27; j_gene: TRBJ2-5; CDR3aa: CASSKRWALGQETQYF; CDR3nt: TGTGCCAGCAGTAAACGCTGGGCCTTAGGACAAGAGACCCAGTACTTC
d_gene: -; abundance: -; v_gene: TRBV11-2; j_gene: TRBJ2-5; CDR3aa: CASSSGVGETQYF; CDR3nt: TGTGCCAGCAGCTCGGGGGTAGGAGAGACCCAGTACTTC
d_gene: -; abundance: few; v_gene: TRBV6-5; j_gene: TRBJ2-7; CDR3aa: CASSVQGEQYF; CDR3nt: TGTGCCAGCAGTGTACAGGGAGAGCAGTACTTC
d_gene: -; abundance: -; v_gene: TRBV13; j_gene: TRBJ2-7; CDR3aa: CASSLVHYEQYF; CDR3nt: TGTGCCAGCAGCTTAGTTCACTACGAGCAGTACTTC
d_gene: -; abundance: few; v_gene: TRBV25-1; j_gene: TRBJ1-4; CDR3aa: CASSGTEQEKLFF; CDR3nt: TGTGCCAGCAGTGGGACGGAGCAGGAAAAACTGTTTTTT
d_gene: -; abundance: -; v_gene: TRBV30; j_gene: TRBJ2-3; CDR3aa: CAWSVGAGSTDTQYF; CDR3nt: TGTGCCTGGAGTGTAGGGGCGGGGAGCACAGATACGCAGTATTTT
d_gene: -; abundance: -; v_gene: TRBV15; j_gene: TRBJ1-5; CDR3aa: CATSRAAKIQPQHF; CDR3nt: TGTGCCACCAGCAGAGCCGCAAAGATTCAGCCCCAGCATTTT
d_gene: -; abundance: -; v_gene: TRBV5-1; j_gene: TRBJ1-1; CDR3aa: CASSLVVMGPNTEAFF; CDR3nt: TGCGCCAGCAGCTTGGTGGTAATGGGACCGAACACTGAAGCTTTCTTT
d_gene: -; abundance: -; v_gene: TRBV5-1; j_gene: TRBJ2-7; CDR3aa: CASTVSGSSYEQYF; CDR3nt: TGCGCCAGCACCGTTTCAGGGAGCTCCTACGAGCAGTACTTC
d_gene: -; abundance: -; v_gene: TRBV13; j_gene: TRBJ2-3; CDR3aa: CASSLGRDTQYF; CDR3nt: TGTGCCAGCAGCTTAGGCCGCGATACGCAGTATTTT
d_gene: -; abundance: -; v_gene: TRBV21-1; j_gene: TRBJ2-7; CDR3aa: CASSLLWSEARYEQYF; CDR3nt: TGTGCCAGCAGCCTCTTGTGGTCAGAGGCGAGATACGAGCAGTACTTC
d_gene: TRBD2; abundance: -; v_gene: TRBV2; j_gene: TRBJ2-4; CDR3aa: CASSEPLAGNMDIQYF; CDR3nt: TGTGCCAGCAGTGAACCGCTAGCGGGGAATATGGACATTCAGTACTTC
d_gene: -; abundance: -; v_gene: TRBV6-5; j_gene: TRBJ2-1; CDR3aa: CASSYSPGNEQFF; CDR3nt: TGTGCCAGCAGTTACTCACCGGGCAATGAGCAGTTCTTC
d_gene: -; abundance: -; v_gene: TRBV27; j_gene: TRBJ2-1; CDR3aa: CASSLRSGGAGAREQFF; CDR3nt: TGTGCCAGCAGTTTAAGGAGTGGGGGGGCCGGTGCCCGGGAGCAGTTCTTC
d_gene: -; abundance: -; v_gene: TRBV29-1; j_gene: TRBJ1-2; CDR3aa: CSGGTDLSRYTF; CDR3nt: TGCAGCGGGGGGACGGACCTCTCTCGCTACACCTTC